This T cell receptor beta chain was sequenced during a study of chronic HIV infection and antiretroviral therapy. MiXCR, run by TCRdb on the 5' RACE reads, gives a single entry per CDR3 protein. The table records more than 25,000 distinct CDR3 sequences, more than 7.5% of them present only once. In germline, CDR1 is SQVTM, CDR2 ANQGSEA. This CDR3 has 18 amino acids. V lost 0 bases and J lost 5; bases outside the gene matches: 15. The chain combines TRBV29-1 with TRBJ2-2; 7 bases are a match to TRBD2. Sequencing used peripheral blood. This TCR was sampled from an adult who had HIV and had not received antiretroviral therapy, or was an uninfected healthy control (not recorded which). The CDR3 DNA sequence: TGCAGCGTTGAAGAACTTCCAGCGGGGAATTCCCTGACCGGGGAGCTGTTTTTT. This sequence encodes CSVEELPAGNSLTGELFF.